The following is a TCR beta chain sequence with its context. This entry belongs to a study of T cells after yellow fever vaccination. Study summary: Fractions low in cell number were prepared with SMART-Seq v4 Ultra Low Input.

TCRdb ran MiXCR on the 5' RACE reads and lists one entry per CDR3 protein. Among approximately 510,000 distinct CDR3 sequences listed, 20% to 25% were seen once. Germline values: CDR1 LGHNA, CDR2 YNFKEQ. CDR3 length: 18 residues. Deletions cut 0 bases from V and 2 bases from J, with 16 bases between. This receptor was identified in a man aged 18 to 29 who received the YFV17D yellow fever vaccine. The rearrangement links TRBV4-2 to TRBJ2-2; D unresolved. Sequenced material: PBMCs, taken approximately 22 days after the first yellow fever vaccination. DNA for the CDR3: TGTGCCAGCAGCCAAGAAAGTACGACACGGGCCAACACCGGGGAGCTGTTTTTT. This translates into CASSQESTTRANTGELFF.